Listed below are T cell receptor beta chains from one sample, sequenced in a study of T-cell reconstitution after alpha-beta-depleted transplantation in children. TCRdb re-called the PCR reads through MiXCR, storing one row per CDR3 protein. This table holds approximately 490,000 distinct CDR3 sequences, about 10% found once. The sequenced sample was PBMCs, obtained before TCRalphabeta/CD19-depleted stem cell transplant. Receptors originate from a child aged 2 to 15 with inherited bone marrow failure, due to receive a stem cell transplant. The CDR3 runs from the conserved cysteine through the conserved F or W.

J gene | V gene | CDR3 protein
TRBJ2-1 | TRBV28 | CASSLSYLTSGSSYNEQFF
TRBJ2-3 | TRBV12-3/TRBV12-4 | CASSFRPGRADTQYF
TRBJ1-2 | TRBV28 | CASSLSPVGGYTF
TRBJ2-1 | TRBV20-1 | CSATLGAYNEQFF
TRBJ1-2 | TRBV27 | CASSLGGLSSYTF
TRBJ2-5 | TRBV29-1 | CSVERGRGQETQYF
TRBJ1-4 | TRBV12-3/TRBV12-4 | CASSLTTGGYNEKLFF
TRBJ2-3 | TRBV24-1 | CATSDLSTDTQYF
TRBJ2-1 | TRBV12-3/TRBV12-4 | CASSPRTSGLMGNEQFF
TRBJ2-5 | TRBV29-1 | CSVAPGTPFQETQYF
TRBJ2-7 | TRBV6-1 | CASKAGVSYEQYF
TRBJ2-2 | TRBV2 | CASSETGIWATGELFF
TRBJ2-2 | TRBV27 | CASSLVVAGELFF
TRBJ2-7 | TRBV4-3 | CASSQARDLGYEQYF
TRBJ2-5 | TRBV29-1 | CSVVGVGETQYF
TRBJ1-6 | TRBV10-3 | CAISESTRNPYNSPLHF
TRBJ2-1 | TRBV12-3/TRBV12-4 | CASSLRGVHYNEQFF
TRBJ2-3 | TRBV7-9 | CASSTGGRVTDTQYF
TRBJ2-3 | TRBV27 | CASRWTGTSGSADTQYF
TRBJ2-1 | TRBV5-1 | CASTAGGLGPYNEQFF
TRBJ1-5 | TRBV20-1 | CSAREPGQGAYGQPQHF
TRBJ1-1 | TRBV3-1 | CASSVSDRAEAFF
TRBJ2-2 | TRBV6-5 | CASSYSTQSGELFF
TRBJ1-1 | TRBV19 | CASSITGTGNTEAFF
TRBJ2-7 | TRBV20-1 | CTPGQGNYEQYF
TRBJ2-7 | TRBV6-5 | CASSCSRRVYDEQYF
TRBJ1-1 | TRBV6-5 | CASSYSKRNTEAFF
TRBJ2-5 | TRBV7-2 | CASSRRQGGGETQYF
TRBJ1-6 | TRBV12-3/TRBV12-4 | CASSLSLGTGVSLYSPLHF
TRBJ2-1 | TRBV4-3 | CASSQDFPARTGGPSGSYNEQFF
TRBJ2-1 | TRBV5-1 | CASRSDRAERSRSYNEQFF
TRBJ2-1 | TRBV7-9 | CASSLGDRVLNEQFF
TRBJ1-1 | TRBV2 | CASLRGPRAFF
TRBJ1-2 | TRBV11-2 | CASSTPSGGYTF
TRBJ2-3 | TRBV6-5 | CASSYPGLAGRETDTQYF
TRBJ2-1 | TRBV4-3 | CASSQTQAGVVYNEQFF
TRBJ2-1 | TRBV10-3 | CATQGNNEQFF
TRBJ1-4 | TRBV29-1 | CSVESALGLFF
TRBJ2-3 | TRBV4-3 | CASSQVIGGRGTDTQYF
TRBJ2-1 | TRBV11-1 | CASSLEASGSRGFGDEQFF
TRBJ2-2 | TRBV2 | CTSCFRGLPHRENTGELFF